These 29 T cell receptor beta chains were all obtained from the same sample, sequenced in a study of blood T cell repertoires in COVID-19. Sequencing was performed with immunoSEQ multiplex PCR; in TCRdb, only in-frame clones are kept and a portion is missing. This sample yields 150,000 to 200,000 clones, of which over 70% are seen a single time; less than 4% belongs to the top ten. The sequenced material came from PBMCs or T cells enriched from blood (not recorded which). Receptors were obtained from an older woman who had recovered from COVID-19.

This clone was detected only a few times. The rearrangement joins TRBV5-1 to TRBJ2-3, with unresolved D. Germline V lookup: CDR1 SGHRS, CDR2 YFSETQ. CDR3 size: 15 residues. V lost 4 bases and J lost 4, with 16 bases in between. The CDR3 is CASSPAAGNSDTQYF. The DNA of the CDR3 is TGCGCCAGCAGCCCTGCGGCTGGAAACTCAGATACGCAGTATTTT.

The chain has TRBV30 and TRBJ2-2; D not certain. V lost 0 bases and J lost 0, with 11 bases in between. The CDR3 consists of 16 residues. Germline V gene data show CDR1 as GTSNPN and CDR2 as SVGIG (reference sequence). The CDR3 loop is CAWSVRELANTGELFF. The CDR3 DNA is TGTGCCTGGAGTGTACGTGAGCTCGCGAACACCGGGGAGCTGTTTTTT.

The rearrangement links TRBV5-6 to TRBJ1-4; 9 bases match TRBD1. The CDR3 runs 14 residues. Germline-derived CDR1 and CDR2 are SGHDT and YYEEEE. V shed 5 bases and J 6 bases; nucleotides not matched to a gene: 5. The CDR3: CASRLQGADEKLFF. The CDR3 coding sequence is TGTGCCAGCAGACTACAGGGGGCCGATGAAAAACTGTTTTTT. The complete variable domain, with remaining parts taken from reference TRBV5-6 and TRBJ1-4, reads DAGVTQSPTHLIKTRGQQVTLRCSPKSGHDTVSWYQQALGQGPQFIFQYYEEEERQRGNFPDRFSGHQFPNYSSELNVNALLLGDSALYLCASRLQGADEKLFFGSGTQLSVL.

The CDR3 here is CASSVAPGGYEQYF. DNA of the CDR3: TGTGCCAGCAGCGTAGCCCCCGGCGGCTACGAGCAGTACTTC. The rearrangement uses TRBV9 and TRBJ2-7, with D unresolved. Trimming took 0 bases from V and 3 from J, leaving 10 bases between them. This CDR3 contains 14 residues. Looked up from germline, CDR1 is SGDLS and CDR2 is YYNGEE.

The chain combines TRBV12-2 with TRBJ2-2; the table's D call of TRBD1 was not tested on the DNA. TRBV12-2 counts as a pseudogene. CDR3 size: 16 residues. The CDR3, as DNA: TGTGCAAGTCGTCCCCCTCAGGGCTCGAACACCGGGGAGCTGTTTTTT. The encoded protein is CASRPPQGSNTGELFF.

This clone appeared once. This chain links TRBV7-9 with TRBJ2-1, with D possibly TRBD2 on 7 matching bases. The ends were cut back, 3 bases at V and 2 bases at J, with 11 bases in the middle. This CDR3 is built from 15 residues. Per germline, CDR1 SEHNR and CDR2 FQNEAQ (reference sequence). The CDR3, as DNA: TGTGCCAGCAGCTTCCACGGGGGGCCCTACAATGAGCAGTTCTTC. Amino acids: CASSFHGGPYNEQFF.

The CDR3 reads CALGRGTGAQPQHF. CDR3 sequence (DNA): TGTGCCTTAGGGCGGGGGACAGGGGCCCAGCCCCAGCATTTT. The V call is TRBV6-5, the J call TRBJ1-5, with 10 bases that match TRBD1. CDR1 and CDR2 from the germline V gene are MNHEY and SVGAGI. The junction had 11 bases not matched to a gene; V was cut back by 11 bases and J by 7 bases. This CDR3 has 14 amino acids.

This clone turned up a few times. The genes are TRBV18 and TRBJ1-2; the D gene is possibly TRBD1 (5 bases). From germline, CDR1 is KGHSH and CDR2 LQKENI. CDR3 length equals 14 residues. Trimming removed 3 bases from V and 3 bases from J, with 11 bases in between. For the CDR3, the DNA is TGTGCCAGCTCACCCGGCCCGGGGGACTATGGCTACACCTTC. Protein sequence: CASSPGPGDYGYTF.

This chain uses TRBV7-2 with TRBJ1-2; 9 bases are shared with TRBD1. The CDR3 extends over 15 amino acids. Germline CDR1 reads SGHTA; CDR2 reads FQGNSA. The J segment lost 3 bases and the V segment lost 5 bases, leaving 7 bases of the junction unmatched. CDR3 amino acids: CASSRRDREHYGYTF. The CDR3 DNA reads TGTGCCAGCAGCCGTAGGGACAGGGAGCACTATGGCTACACCTTC.

The rearrangement links TRBV13 to TRBJ2-2; 12 nucleotides agree with TRBD1. This CDR3 comprises 16 residues. CDR1 and CDR2 (germline): PRHDT, FYEKMQ (reference sequence). The V segment lost 5 bases and the J segment 4 bases; nucleotides outside the gene matches: 5. CDR3 DNA sequence: TGTGCCAGCAGCCAGGGACAGGGGGCGGGCACCGGGGAGCTGTTTTTT. Protein sequence: CASSQGQGAGTGELFF.

The V and J genes are TRBV18 and TRBJ1-2; possible D gene TRBD1, 6 bases. Germline V gene lookup returns CDR1 KGHSH and CDR2 LQKENI. Trimming cost V 2 bases and J 6 bases, with 16 bases left between them. CDR3 length: 15 amino acids. CDR3 nucleotides: TGTGCCAGCTCACCAAGTGCAGGGGACGAGAATGGCTACACCTTC. Encoded protein: CASSPSAGDENGYTF.

V gene TRBV5-1 combines with J gene TRBJ2-3; 10 bases align to TRBD2. The CDR3 covers 17 residues. V gave up 4 bases and J gave up 0 bases; unmatched junction bases: 8. The germline CDR1 and CDR2 sequences are SGHRS and YFSETQ. The CDR3 region is CASSGSGGPSSTDTQYF. CDR3 in DNA: TGCGCCAGCAGCGGTAGCGGGGGGCCCTCTAGCACAGATACGCAGTATTTT.

This clone has a handful of counts. At one of its ends the junction is not consistent with the germline gene, which may arise from a read error. The V and J genes are TRBV7-8 and TRBJ2-1; 10 bases are a match to TRBD2. Germline V gene lookup returns CDR1 SGHVS and CDR2 FQNEAQ. The CDR3 runs 20 residues. The CDR3 is CASSSKRPAGGPTSNNEQFF. The CDR3 nucleotides read TGTGCCAGCAGCTCGAAAAGGCCAGCGGGGGGGCCAACCTCCAACAATGAGCAGTTCTTC.

The chain couples TRBV7-2 to TRBJ1-5; TRBD1 might be the D (6 bases). V was cut by 5 bases and J by 0 bases, with 11 bases left in between. The CDR3 totals 15 residues. Germline CDR1 SGHTA, CDR2 FQGNSA. The CDR3 region has the DNA TGTGCCAGCAGCGTGCAGGGGTCTAGCAATCAGCCCCAGCATTTT. Amino acid sequence: CASSVQGSSNQPQHF.

The sample holds one count of this clone. The chain uses TRBV29-1 and TRBJ2-5; a possible D gene is TRBD1 (6 bases). The V end lost 4 bases, the J end lost 3 bases, and 18 bases lay between the germline ends. Germline V lookup: CDR1 SQVTM, CDR2 ANQGSEA. The CDR3 runs 15 residues. This chain's CDR3 is CSVAATTGIEETQYF. The DNA for the CDR3 is TGCAGCGTTGCCGCCACAACAGGGATTGAAGAGACCCAGTACTTC.

This chain connects TRBV5-8 to TRBJ1-2; 7 bases agree with TRBD1. The CDR3 has 15 amino acids. Trimming cost V 5 bases and J 4 bases; bases outside gene matches: 11. In germline, CDR1 is SGHTS, CDR2 YDEGEE. The CDR3 DNA follows: TGTGCCAGCAGGTCCCAAAGGGGACAGATCTATGGCTACACCTTC. Encoded protein: CASRSQRGQIYGYTF.

This CDR3 is CASRQSNQPQHF. The CDR3 coding sequence is TGTGCCAGCAGGCAGAGCAATCAGCCCCAGCATTTT. The chain recombines TRBV12-3 or TRBV12-4 with TRBJ1-5, with no clear D. The CDR3 is 12 residues long. Trimming left V 6 bases short and J 1 base short, with 4 bases between.

The chain links TRBV30 to TRBJ1-2; no clear D gene. The germline V gene has CDR1 GTSNPN and CDR2 SVGIG (reference sequence). Trimming removed 7 bases at V and 8 bases at J, with 11 bases between. The CDR3 is made up of 10 amino acids. The CDR3 DNA reads TGTGCCTCTGGGAGTCGGGGCTACACCTTC. It encodes CASGSRGYTF.

This clone was seen just once. The V and J genes are TRBV2 and TRBJ2-7; 7 nucleotides align to TRBD2. This CDR3 region has 12 residues. J was trimmed by 6 bases and V by 8 bases; bases with no gene match: 7. Germline lookup yields CDR1 SNHLY and CDR2 FYNNEI. The CDR3 is CASSPTSIEQYF. The CDR3 DNA reads TGTGCCAGCTCCCCGACTAGCATCGAGCAGTACTTC.

The CDR3 spells CASSLGRVEQFF. The CDR3 DNA reads as TGTGCCAGCAGCTTGGGGAGGGTCGAGCAGTTCTTC. The genes are TRBV5-4 and TRBJ2-1, with D possibly being TRBD2 (6 bases). Trimming removed 0 bases from V and 10 bases from J, with 8 bases in between. The CDR3 covers 12 residues. Germline lookup yields CDR1 SGHNT and CDR2 YYREEE (reference sequence).

This chain joins TRBV2 and TRBJ1-1; the D is unclear. The CDR3 extends over 12 amino acids. V shed 8 bases and J shed 6 bases, with 13 bases lying between them. Germline CDR1 and CDR2: SNHLY and FYNNEI. CDR3 loop: CASVLEGAEAFF. In DNA form, the CDR3 reads TGTGCCAGCGTTCTCGAGGGAGCTGAAGCTTTCTTT.

The chain recombines TRBV6-5 with TRBJ2-7; possibly TRBD2 for D (6 bases). This CDR3 has 14 amino acids. Trimming took off 5 bases at V and 0 bases at J, with 11 bases between the two ends. From germline, CDR1 is MNHEY and CDR2 SVGAGI. The CDR3 spells CASSPGVFSYEQYF. The CDR3 coding sequence is TGTGCCAGCAGTCCGGGGGTTTTCTCCTACGAGCAGTACTTC.

The rearrangement joins TRBV3-1 (or the pseudogene TRBV3-2) to TRBJ1-2; 8 nucleotides agree with TRBD1. Germline CDR1 reads LGHDT; CDR2 reads YNNKEL (reference sequence). With 0 bases clipped from V and 7 bases from J, the junction kept 7 bases outside the gene matches. This CDR3 comprises 15 residues. This CDR3 reads CASSQENRGGSGYTF. The CDR3 DNA reads as TGTGCCAGCAGCCAAGAAAACAGGGGGGGTAGTGGCTACACCTTC.

V and J are TRBV4-1 and TRBJ1-1; TRBD1 aligns across 10 bases. The CDR3 is 16 residues long. Germline CDR1 is MGHRA and CDR2 is YSYEKL. With 0 bases clipped from V and 5 bases from J, the junction kept 6 bases outside the gene matches. For the CDR3, the DNA is TGCGCCAGCAGCCAAGATTTCGGGACAGGGGATACTGAAGCTTTCTTT. Protein sequence: CASSQDFGTGDTEAFF.

The V and J genes are TRBV6-5 and TRBJ1-4; D unresolved. The ends were cut back, 8 bases at V and 8 bases at J, with 21 bases in the middle. Germline V lookup: CDR1 MNHEY, CDR2 SVGAGI. CDR3 size: 15 residues. Written as DNA, the CDR3 is TGTGCCAGCCGACACGGACTATTCGGTGGCGAAAAACTGTTTTTT. This gives the protein CASRHGLFGGEKLFF.

The genes are TRBV24-1 and TRBJ1-3; 10 bases line up with TRBD1. This CDR3 region has 15 residues. V lost 7 bases, J lost 4 bases, and 6 bases stayed unmatched. Germline CDR1 is KGHDR and CDR2 is SFDVKD. CDR3 DNA: TGTGCCACCAGCCCCGGGACAGGGGCAGGAAACACCATATATTTT. Its translation: CATSPGTGAGNTIYF.

CDR3 nucleotides: TGTGCCAGCAGTGAGGGGGGATGGTGGGACTCCTACGAGCAGTACTTC. Its translation: CASSEGGWWDSYEQYF. This chain uses TRBV6-1 with TRBJ2-7, with D perhaps TRBD2 (6 bases). The V end was cut by 3 bases, the J end by 0 bases, with 15 bases between. CDR3 size: 16 residues. Germline V gives CDR1 MNHNS, CDR2 SASEGT.

This clone came up once. The chain employs TRBV30 and TRBJ1-1; 8 bases agree with TRBD1. V was pared by 2 bases and J by 8 bases, with 10 bases of the junction left unmatched. CDR3 size: 14 residues. The germline V gene encodes CDR1 GTSNPN and CDR2 SVGIG (reference sequence). The DNA for the CDR3 is TGTGCCTGGAGTCCATCTCAGGGGGCGAGGGAAGCTTTCTTT. Its translation is CAWSPSQGAREAFF.

The V and J genes are TRBV5-1 and TRBJ1-3, with a possible D match to TRBD1 (5 bases). The CDR3 is 16 amino acids. Germline-derived CDR1 and CDR2 are SGHRS and YFSETQ. Trimming took off 0 bases at V and 4 bases at J, with 14 bases between the two ends. In DNA form, the CDR3 reads TGCGCCAGCAGCTTGGGACACGCCGGGGGAGGAAACACCATATATTTT. Translation: CASSLGHAGGGNTIYF. The variable domain in full, completed from reference TRBV5-1 and TRBJ1-3, reads KAGVTQTPRYLIKTRGQQVTLSCSPISGHRSVSWYQQTPGQGLQFLFEYFSETQRNKGNFPGRFSGRQFSNSRSEMNVSTLELGDSALYLCASSLGHAGGGNTIYFGEGSWLTVV.